This record covers a single T cell receptor beta chain. The CDR3 runs 15 residues. Per germline, CDR1 LGHDT and CDR2 YNNKEL (reference sequence). Trimming cost V 5 bases and J 10 bases; bases outside gene matches: 11. This sample is part of a study of T cell responses to AZD1222 COVID-19 vaccine. TCRdb's table, derived via immunoSEQ multiplex PCR, lists solely in-frame clones and lacks some. The sample gives approximately 160,000 clones, around 94% of which show up once; 5.1% is in the top ten. The sample in question was peripheral blood, obtained 28 days after the second AZD1222 dose. This clonotype was obtained from an adult who received the AZD1222 COVID-19 vaccine. The chain couples TRBV3-1 (or the pseudogene TRBV3-2) to TRBJ2-1, with 10 bases aligning to TRBD2. The CDR3 reads CASSSSLAGAGEQFF. The CDR3 DNA is TGTGCCAGCAGCTCAAGTCTAGCGGGAGCTGGGGAGCAGTTCTTC.